Listed below are T cell receptor beta chains from one sample, sequenced in a study of T cell changes during pregnancy in multiple sclerosis. Some clones are missing from TCRdb's copy, which holds only in-frame ones; the method was immunoSEQ multiplex PCR. The data show tens of thousands of clones, 90% seen once. The material was peripheral blood, obtained in the first trimester of pregnancy. The receptors were gathered from a female donor in good health, enrolled as a control in a pregnancy study. CDR3s include the opening cysteine and the closing phenylalanine or tryptophan. A D gene is named only where the DNA matches it firmly. Size is stated for part of the rows, as once, few or many counts, or as a class when the clone is expanded.

len: 15; j_gene: TRBJ1-1; abundance: .; v_gene: TRBV7-2; d_gene: .; CDR3aa: CASSFLGGWETEAFF; CDR3nt: TGTGCCAGCAGCTTCCTCGGGGGGTGGGAAACTGAAGCTTTCTTT
len: 14; j_gene: TRBJ2-5; abundance: .; v_gene: TRBV29-1; d_gene: .; CDR3aa: CSVVPGESQETQYF; CDR3nt: TGCAGCGTGGTCCCGGGGGAGTCCCAAGAGACCCAGTACTTC
len: 16; j_gene: TRBJ1-5; abundance: .; v_gene: TRBV6-5; d_gene: .; CDR3aa: CASSSTYQGSNQPQHF; CDR3nt: TGTGCCAGCAGTTCTACTTATCAGGGAAGCAATCAGCCCCAGCATTTT
len: 11; j_gene: TRBJ2-5; abundance: once; v_gene: TRBV6-5; d_gene: .; CDR3aa: CASRTGQNLYF; CDR3nt: TGTGCCAGCAGAACAGGACAGAATCTGTACTTC
len: 13; j_gene: TRBJ1-5; abundance: .; v_gene: TRBV19; d_gene: TRBD1; CDR3aa: CATGQGWRQPQHF; CDR3nt: TGTGCCACCGGACAGGGTTGGCGTCAGCCCCAGCATTTT
len: 15; j_gene: TRBJ2-6; abundance: .; v_gene: TRBV5-5; d_gene: .; CDR3aa: CASSYSGAGANVLTF; CDR3nt: TGTGCCAGCAGCTATTCAGGGGCTGGGGCCAACGTCCTGACTTTC
len: 13; j_gene: TRBJ2-2; abundance: .; v_gene: TRBV27; d_gene: .; CDR3aa: CASSLQGTGELFF; CDR3nt: TGTGCCAGCAGTTTGCAGGGGACCGGGGAGCTGTTTTTT
len: 20; j_gene: TRBJ2-3; abundance: few; v_gene: TRBV4-2; d_gene: .; CDR3aa: CASSQDRFVRGHSSTDTQYF; CDR3nt: TGTGCCAGCAGCCAAGATAGGTTCGTCCGAGGTCATTCTAGCACAGATACGCAGTATTTT
len: 14; j_gene: TRBJ2-5; abundance: .; v_gene: TRBV5-1; d_gene: TRBD1; CDR3aa: CASSTGQAQETQYF; CDR3nt: TGCGCCAGCAGCACAGGACAGGCGCAAGAGACCCAGTACTTC
len: 13; j_gene: TRBJ2-3; abundance: .; v_gene: TRBV7-2; d_gene: .; CDR3aa: CASSYRETDTQYF; CDR3nt: TGTGCCAGCAGCTACAGGGAAACAGATACGCAGTATTTT
len: 15; j_gene: TRBJ1-4; abundance: .; v_gene: TRBV7-9; d_gene: .; CDR3aa: CASSLQQGGGEKLFF; CDR3nt: TGTGCCAGCAGCTTACAACAGGGAGGGGGTGAAAAACTGTTTTTT
len: 15; j_gene: TRBJ2-5; abundance: once; v_gene: TRBV19; d_gene: TRBD2; CDR3aa: CASSPGTSAQETQYF; CDR3nt: TGTGCCAGTAGTCCCGGGACTAGCGCTCAAGAGACCCAGTACTTC
len: 15; j_gene: TRBJ1-2; abundance: .; v_gene: TRBV6-5; d_gene: TRBD1; CDR3aa: CASSFTGARSYGYTF; CDR3nt: TGTGCCAGCAGTTTTACAGGGGCACGGTCTTATGGCTACACCTTC
len: 16; j_gene: TRBJ2-3; abundance: .; v_gene: TRBV19; d_gene: .; CDR3aa: CASSSPRDIGTDTQYF; CDR3nt: TGTGCCAGTAGTTCTCCCCGGGACATAGGCACAGATACGCAGTATTTT
len: 14; j_gene: TRBJ1-2; abundance: .; v_gene: TRBV9; d_gene: .; CDR3aa: CASSGLTETAGYTF; CDR3nt: TGTGCCAGCAGCGGTCTGACCGAGACAGCAGGCTACACCTTC
len: 16; j_gene: TRBJ1-1; abundance: .; v_gene: TRBV18; d_gene: .; CDR3aa: CASSPGTKRRNTEAFF; CDR3nt: TGTGCCAGCTCACCGGGGACAAAGAGAAGGAACACTGAAGCTTTCTTT
len: 17; j_gene: TRBJ2-2; abundance: .; v_gene: TRBV2; d_gene: TRBD2; CDR3aa: CASSVGVGLANTGELFF; CDR3nt: TGTGCCAGCAGTGTAGGAGTAGGACTAGCCAACACCGGGGAGCTGTTTTTT
len: 15; j_gene: TRBJ1-1; abundance: once; v_gene: TRBV5-1; d_gene: .; CDR3aa: CASSLGTQFPTEAFF; CDR3nt: TGCGCCAGCAGCTTGGGCACACAATTCCCCACTGAAGCTTTCTTT
len: 12; j_gene: TRBJ2-3; abundance: .; v_gene: TRBV9; d_gene: .; CDR3aa: CASSVAGDTQYF; CDR3nt: TGTGCCAGCAGCGTTGCCGGGGATACGCAGTATTTT
len: 14; j_gene: TRBJ1-2; abundance: .; v_gene: TRBV4-3; d_gene: .; CDR3aa: CASSPSEQDYGYTF; CDR3nt: TGCGCCAGCAGCCCCTCCGAGCAGGACTATGGCTACACCTTC
len: 13; j_gene: TRBJ2-2; abundance: .; v_gene: TRBV6-6; d_gene: .; CDR3aa: CASSYSISGELFF; CDR3nt: TGTGCCAGCAGTTACTCGATCAGTGGGGAGCTGTTTTTT
len: 14; j_gene: TRBJ1-3; abundance: .; v_gene: TRBV6-6; d_gene: .; CDR3aa: CASTPGGSGNTIYF; CDR3nt: TGTGCCAGCACCCCCGGGGGTTCTGGAAACACCATATATTTT
len: 16; j_gene: TRBJ2-5; abundance: .; v_gene: TRBV7-3; d_gene: TRBD2; CDR3aa: CASSALAGSIQETQYF; CDR3nt: TGTGCCAGCAGCGCCCTAGCGGGATCGATTCAAGAGACCCAGTACTTC
len: 16; j_gene: TRBJ2-3; abundance: .; v_gene: TRBV4-3; d_gene: TRBD2; CDR3aa: CASSSTGGELGDTQYF; CDR3nt: TGCGCCAGCAGCTCCACGGGAGGCGAATTGGGAGATACGCAGTATTTT
len: 15; j_gene: TRBJ1-6; abundance: .; v_gene: TRBV10-1; d_gene: TRBD1; CDR3aa: CASSSRDREDSPLHF; CDR3nt: TGCGCCAGCAGTTCCCGGGACAGGGAAGATTCACCCCTCCACTTT
len: 17; j_gene: TRBJ2-3; abundance: .; v_gene: TRBV28; d_gene: .; CDR3aa: CASRTAYRAGITDTQYF; CDR3nt: TGTGCCAGCAGGACAGCATACAGGGCCGGGATCACAGATACGCAGTATTTT
len: 14; j_gene: TRBJ2-1; abundance: .; v_gene: TRBV13; d_gene: .; CDR3aa: CASSLAGTYNEQFF; CDR3nt: TGTGCCAGCAGCTTAGCGGGGACATACAATGAGCAGTTCTTC
len: 14; j_gene: TRBJ2-3; abundance: .; v_gene: TRBV28; d_gene: TRBD1; CDR3aa: CASFGTGRTDTQYF; CDR3nt: TGTGCCAGCTTTGGGACAGGTCGTACAGATACGCAGTATTTT
len: 16; j_gene: TRBJ1-1; abundance: once; v_gene: TRBV5-6; d_gene: .; CDR3aa: CASSLDPQGIYTEAFF; CDR3nt: TGTGCCAGCAGCTTGGATCCCCAGGGGATCTACACTGAAGCTTTCTTT
len: 13; j_gene: TRBJ1-2; abundance: few; v_gene: TRBV6-5; d_gene: .; CDR3aa: CASKRGGRYGYTF; CDR3nt: TGTGCCAGCAAACGGGGAGGACGCTATGGCTACACCTTC
len: 17; j_gene: TRBJ2-7; abundance: .; v_gene: TRBV19; d_gene: TRBD2; CDR3aa: CASSGTSGRQTTYEQYF; CDR3nt: TGTGCCAGTAGCGGGACTAGCGGGAGGCAAACTACGTACGAGCAGTACTTC
len: 15; j_gene: TRBJ2-2; abundance: .; v_gene: TRBV10-1; d_gene: TRBD1; CDR3aa: CASSEDRGHGGELFF; CDR3nt: TGCGCCAGCAGTGAGGACAGGGGCCATGGCGGGGAGCTGTTTTTT
len: 15; j_gene: TRBJ2-2; abundance: .; v_gene: TRBV27; d_gene: TRBD1; CDR3aa: CASSFRDRAVGELFF; CDR3nt: TGTGCCAGCAGTTTCCGGGACAGGGCGGTCGGGGAGCTGTTTTTT
len: 12; j_gene: TRBJ2-3; abundance: .; v_gene: TRBV29-1; d_gene: .; CDR3aa: CSVEWGRDTQYF; CDR3nt: TGCAGCGTTGAATGGGGGAGGGATACGCAGTATTTT
len: 17; j_gene: TRBJ2-2; abundance: few; v_gene: TRBV9; d_gene: TRBD2; CDR3aa: CASSVTLTSGRFGELFF; CDR3nt: TGTGCCAGCAGCGTTACGTTGACTAGCGGGAGGTTCGGGGAGCTGTTTTTT
len: 15; j_gene: TRBJ1-1; abundance: once; v_gene: TRBV6-5; d_gene: TRBD1; CDR3aa: CASSWGQGVNTEAFF; CDR3nt: TGTGCCAGCAGTTGGGGACAGGGGGTGAACACTGAAGCTTTCTTT
len: 15; j_gene: TRBJ2-3; abundance: .; v_gene: TRBV19; d_gene: TRBD2; CDR3aa: CASSMWREFTDTQYF; CDR3nt: TGTGCCAGTAGTATGTGGCGGGAGTTCACAGATACGCAGTATTTT
len: 16; j_gene: TRBJ2-1; abundance: .; v_gene: TRBV9; d_gene: .; CDR3aa: CASSVEGHQEGNEQFF; CDR3nt: TGTGCCAGCAGCGTAGAGGGACACCAAGAGGGGAATGAGCAGTTCTTC
len: 15; j_gene: TRBJ2-7; abundance: .; v_gene: TRBV2; d_gene: TRBD1; CDR3aa: CASSRDRGLIYEQYF; CDR3nt: TGTGCCAGCAGCCGGGACAGGGGGCTCATCTACGAGCAGTACTTC
len: 19; j_gene: TRBJ2-1; abundance: .; v_gene: TRBV6-4; d_gene: TRBD2; CDR3aa: CASSVRVGLAGGKHNEQFF; CDR3nt: TGTGCCAGCAGTGTACGTGTGGGACTAGCGGGGGGGAAACACAATGAGCAGTTCTTC
len: 14; j_gene: TRBJ2-1; abundance: .; v_gene: TRBV6-1; d_gene: .; CDR3aa: CASSEAAESRGQFF; CDR3nt: TGTGCCAGCAGTGAAGCGGCGGAAAGCAGGGGGCAGTTCTTC
len: 20; j_gene: TRBJ1-2; abundance: .; v_gene: TRBV7-7; d_gene: TRBD1; CDR3aa: CASSLISPRGQGAPNYGYTF; CDR3nt: TGTGCTAGCAGCTTAATTTCCCCCCGGGGACAGGGGGCCCCCAACTATGGCTACACCTTC
len: 17; j_gene: TRBJ1-1; abundance: .; v_gene: TRBV5-1; d_gene: TRBD1; CDR3aa: CASSLKMGQGLVTEAFF; CDR3nt: TGCGCCAGCAGCTTGAAAATGGGACAGGGATTGGTCACTGAAGCTTTCTTT
len: 14; j_gene: TRBJ2-2; abundance: once; v_gene: TRBV7-9; d_gene: .; CDR3aa: CASSYRQNTGELFF; CDR3nt: TGTGCCAGCAGCTACAGACAGAACACCGGGGAGCTGTTTTTT
len: 19; j_gene: TRBJ2-1; abundance: .; v_gene: TRBV7-8; d_gene: TRBD2; CDR3aa: CASSPSGGSDLSSYNEQFF; CDR3nt: TGTGCCAGCAGCCCGTCGGGGGGGTCGGACCTTAGCTCCTACAATGAGCAGTTCTTC
len: 14; j_gene: TRBJ2-2; abundance: .; v_gene: TRBV5-1; d_gene: .; CDR3aa: CASNTLANTGELFF; CDR3nt: TGCGCCAGCAACACTCTAGCGAACACCGGGGAGCTGTTTTTT
len: 13; j_gene: TRBJ1-1; abundance: once; v_gene: TRBV5-4; d_gene: .; CDR3aa: CASSKRENTEAFF; CDR3nt: TGTGCCAGCAGTAAGAGGGAGAACACTGAAGCTTTCTTT
len: 12; j_gene: TRBJ2-7; abundance: once; v_gene: TRBV30; d_gene: .; CDR3aa: CACSYKFYEQYF; CDR3nt: TGTGCCTGTTCTTACAAGTTTTACGAGCAGTACTTC
len: 14; j_gene: TRBJ2-6; abundance: .; v_gene: TRBV28; d_gene: .; CDR3aa: CASESGSGANVLTF; CDR3nt: TGTGCCAGCGAATCAGGCTCTGGGGCCAACGTCCTGACTTTC
len: 13; j_gene: TRBJ1-5; abundance: .; v_gene: TRBV29-1; d_gene: TRBD1; CDR3aa: CSVGTGNNQPQHF; CDR3nt: TGCAGCGTCGGGACAGGGAACAATCAGCCCCAGCATTTT
len: 12; j_gene: TRBJ2-7; abundance: .; v_gene: TRBV5-1; d_gene: TRBD1; CDR3aa: CASGTGGYEQYF; CDR3nt: TGCGCCAGCGGGACAGGGGGCTACGAGCAGTACTTC
len: 17; j_gene: TRBJ2-2; abundance: .; v_gene: TRBV19; d_gene: TRBD2; CDR3aa: CASSMGAGNLVTGELFF; CDR3nt: TGTGCCAGTAGTATGGGAGCGGGAAACCTTGTCACCGGGGAGCTGTTTTTT